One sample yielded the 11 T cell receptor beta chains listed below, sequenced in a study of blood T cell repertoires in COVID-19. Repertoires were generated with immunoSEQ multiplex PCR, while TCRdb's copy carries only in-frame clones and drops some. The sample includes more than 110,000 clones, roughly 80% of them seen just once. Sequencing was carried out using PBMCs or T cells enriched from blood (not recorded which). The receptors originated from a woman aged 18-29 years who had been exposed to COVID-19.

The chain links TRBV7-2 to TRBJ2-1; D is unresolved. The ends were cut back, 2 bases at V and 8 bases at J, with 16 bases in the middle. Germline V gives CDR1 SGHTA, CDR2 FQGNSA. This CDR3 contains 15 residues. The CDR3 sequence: CASSLSRREVYEQFF. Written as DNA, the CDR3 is TGTGCCAGCAGCTTATCACGTCGCGAAGTGTATGAGCAGTTCTTC.

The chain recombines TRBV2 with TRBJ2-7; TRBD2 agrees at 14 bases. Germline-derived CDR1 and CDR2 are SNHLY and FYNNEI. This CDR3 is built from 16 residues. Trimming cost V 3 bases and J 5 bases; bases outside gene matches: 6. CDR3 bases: TGTGCCAGCAGTGAGGAGACTAGCGGGAGGGTTGACGAGCAGTACTTC. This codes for CASSEETSGRVDEQYF.

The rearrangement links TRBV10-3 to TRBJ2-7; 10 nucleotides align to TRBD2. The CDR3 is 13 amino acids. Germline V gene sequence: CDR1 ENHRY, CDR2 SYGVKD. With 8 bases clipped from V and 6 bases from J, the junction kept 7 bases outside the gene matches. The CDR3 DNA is TGTGCCATCCCAGGACTAGCGGTATGCGAGCAGTACTTC. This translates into CAIPGLAVCEQYF.

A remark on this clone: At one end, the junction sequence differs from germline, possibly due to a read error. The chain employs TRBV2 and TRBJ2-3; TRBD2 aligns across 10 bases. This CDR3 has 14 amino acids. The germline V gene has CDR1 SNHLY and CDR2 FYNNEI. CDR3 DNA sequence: TGTGCCAGCAGGGAAGCGGGAGGGACAGATACGCAGTATTTT. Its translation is CASREAGGTDTQYF. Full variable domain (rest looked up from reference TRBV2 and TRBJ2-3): EPEVTQTPSHQVTQMGQEVILRCVPISNHLYFYWYRQILGQKVEFLVSFYNNEISEKSEIFDDQFSVERPDGSNFTLKIRSTKLEDSAMYFCASREAGGTDTQYFGPGTRLTVL.

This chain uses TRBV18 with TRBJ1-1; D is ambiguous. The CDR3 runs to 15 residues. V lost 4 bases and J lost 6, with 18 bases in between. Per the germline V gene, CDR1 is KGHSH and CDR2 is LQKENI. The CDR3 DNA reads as TGTGCCAGCTCACTAAAACGTGCCGAGGTTGCTGAAGCTTTCTTT. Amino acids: CASSLKRAEVAEAFF.

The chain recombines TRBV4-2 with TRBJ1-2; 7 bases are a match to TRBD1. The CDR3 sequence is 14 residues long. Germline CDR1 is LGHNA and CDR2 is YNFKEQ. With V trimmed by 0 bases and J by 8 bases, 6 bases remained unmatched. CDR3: CASSQDDRVDGYTF. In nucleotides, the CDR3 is TGTGCCAGCAGCCAAGATGACAGGGTTGACGGCTACACCTTC.

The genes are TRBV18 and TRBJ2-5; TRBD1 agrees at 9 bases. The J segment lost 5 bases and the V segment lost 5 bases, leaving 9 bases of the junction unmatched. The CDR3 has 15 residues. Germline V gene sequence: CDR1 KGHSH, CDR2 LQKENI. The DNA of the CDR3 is TGTGCCAGCTCAACTCGGACAGGGGCCGGGGAGACCCAGTACTTC. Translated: CASSTRTGAGETQYF.

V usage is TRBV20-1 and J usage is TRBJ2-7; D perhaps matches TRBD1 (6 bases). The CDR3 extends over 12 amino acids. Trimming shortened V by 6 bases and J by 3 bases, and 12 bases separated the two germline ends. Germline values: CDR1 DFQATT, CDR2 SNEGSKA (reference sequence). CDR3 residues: CSASKQGYEQYF. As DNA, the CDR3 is TGCAGTGCGAGTAAACAGGGCTACGAGCAGTACTTC.

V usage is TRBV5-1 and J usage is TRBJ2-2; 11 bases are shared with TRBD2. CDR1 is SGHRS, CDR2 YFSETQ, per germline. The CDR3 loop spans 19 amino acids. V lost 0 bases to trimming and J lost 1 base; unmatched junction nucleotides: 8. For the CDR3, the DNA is TGCGCCAGCAGCTTGGTTTTGAGTAGCGGGAGGGAGAACACCGGGGAGCTGTTTTTT. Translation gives CASSLVLSSGRENTGELFF.

The CDR3 DNA reads as TGTGCCAGCACCGAAACAGGGCCCGTGGAGACCCAGTACTTC. Encoded protein: CASTETGPVETQYF. V gene TRBV28 combines with J gene TRBJ2-5, with D perhaps matching TRBD1 (6 bases). The V gene's germline CDR1 is MDHEN and CDR2 SYDVKM. The CDR3 contains 14 residues. Trimming shortened V by 7 bases and J by 5 bases, and 17 bases separated the two germline ends.

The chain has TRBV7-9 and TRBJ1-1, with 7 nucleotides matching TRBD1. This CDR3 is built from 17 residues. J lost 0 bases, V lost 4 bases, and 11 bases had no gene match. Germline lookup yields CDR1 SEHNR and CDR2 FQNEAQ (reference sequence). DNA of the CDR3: TGTGCCAGCAGCTCCCCCGGGACAGAGGTAATGAACACTGAAGCTTTCTTT. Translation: CASSSPGTEVMNTEAFF.